This T cell receptor beta chain was identified during a study of a mutant IDH1 vaccine in newly diagnosed glioma. Study-level background: Sex distribution of treated patients was roughly 62% male and roughly 38% female; mean age was about 40 years.

Profiled with immunoSEQ multiplex PCR; TCRdb holds only in-frame clones, not every one. The table includes tens of thousands of clones, 80% to 85% detected once. A note on this clone: Its antigen is unknown.

Time point: week 11, during vaccination. A single vaccine dose contained 300 ug of mutant IDH1 20-mer peptide, and topical imiquimod was used with it. The input for sequencing was PBMCs, taken from a glioma patient whose treatment included an IDH1 peptide vaccine. The sequence was obtained from a man in his forties with glioma.

In DNA, the CDR3 is TGTGCCAGCAGTGGGGGGACCACATACAATGAGCAGTTCTTC. It specifies CASSGGTTYNEQFF. The chain joins TRBV6-1 to TRBJ2-1; D might be TRBD1 or TRBD2, each matching 5 bases. The V end was cut by 4 bases, the J end by 4 bases, with 11 bases between. Germline V CDR1 and CDR2: MNHNS, SASEGT. This CDR3 spans 14 amino acids.